This entry concerns a single T cell receptor beta chain. As yet, its antigen is unknown. The repertoire was sequenced with immunoSEQ multiplex PCR; TCRdb's copy has only in-frame clones and lacks some. The sample carries tens of thousands of clones, 90% to 95% recorded once. Mixed chimerism was transient after nonmyeloablative marrow transplants from related graft donors. Germline assignment: CDR1 WNHNN and CDR2 SYGVQD (reference sequence). The length of the CDR3 is 15 residues. V lost 4 bases, J lost 5 bases, and 8 bases stayed unmatched. The record originates from a study of Tregs in tolerant kidney transplant recipients. Overall study findings and caveats: Tregs expanded with activated donor B cells seemed most donor-specific. Biological reproducibility was not directly addressed, but technical replication error appeared minimal. Donor-specific Treg expansion exceeded global Treg expansion in tolerant patients, suggesting antigen drive.

This sample comprised CD4+ T cells from blood (PBMCs), obtained 24 months after the transplant. This receptor was taken from a human patient who received a combined kidney and bone marrow transplant. The T cells may partly be graft donor cells. The chain joins TRBV10-1 to TRBJ1-1, with 9 bases identical to TRBD1. CDR3 residues: CASSGRDRGRTEAFF. The CDR3 DNA reads as TGCGCCAGCAGTGGGAGAGACAGGGGGAGGACTGAAGCTTTCTTT.